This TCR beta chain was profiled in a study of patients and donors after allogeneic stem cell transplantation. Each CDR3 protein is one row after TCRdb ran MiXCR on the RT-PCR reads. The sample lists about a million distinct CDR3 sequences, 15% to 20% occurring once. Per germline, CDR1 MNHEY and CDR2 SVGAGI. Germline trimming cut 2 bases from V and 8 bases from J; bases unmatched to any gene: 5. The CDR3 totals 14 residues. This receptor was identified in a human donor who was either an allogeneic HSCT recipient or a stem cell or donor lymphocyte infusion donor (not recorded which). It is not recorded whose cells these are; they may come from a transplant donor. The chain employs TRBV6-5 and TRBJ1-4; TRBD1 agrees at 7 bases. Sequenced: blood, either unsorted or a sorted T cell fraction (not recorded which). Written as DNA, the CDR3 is TGTGCCAGCAGTTACCGACAGGGTAGAGAAAAACTGTTTTTT. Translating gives CASSYRQGREKLFF.